What follows is one T cell receptor (beta chain) and its context. Its antigen is as yet unknown. The data were produced by immunoSEQ multiplex PCR, yet TCRdb's version contains in-frame clones alone and is incomplete. This repertoire shows roughly 30,000 clones, 80% found once; its top ten account for nearly 6%. The V gene's germline CDR1 is SGHAT and CDR2 FQNNGV. Trimming stripped 5 bases from V and 5 bases from J, with 7 bases between. This CDR3 spans 12 amino acids. The data derive from a study of Siglec-9 on CD8 T cells in melanoma. Study-wide results and limits: An effector memory CD8+ subset marked by Siglec-9 reportedly appeared to gather in melanoma.

Sequencing was carried out using Siglec-9- CD8+ T cells sorted from blood. The clonotype originates from a human donor in good health. J is TRBJ1-5 and V is TRBV11-2, with D unresolved. The CDR3 bases are TGTGCCAGCAGCAATTGGGATCAGCCCCAGCATTTT. Protein sequence: CASSNWDQPQHF.